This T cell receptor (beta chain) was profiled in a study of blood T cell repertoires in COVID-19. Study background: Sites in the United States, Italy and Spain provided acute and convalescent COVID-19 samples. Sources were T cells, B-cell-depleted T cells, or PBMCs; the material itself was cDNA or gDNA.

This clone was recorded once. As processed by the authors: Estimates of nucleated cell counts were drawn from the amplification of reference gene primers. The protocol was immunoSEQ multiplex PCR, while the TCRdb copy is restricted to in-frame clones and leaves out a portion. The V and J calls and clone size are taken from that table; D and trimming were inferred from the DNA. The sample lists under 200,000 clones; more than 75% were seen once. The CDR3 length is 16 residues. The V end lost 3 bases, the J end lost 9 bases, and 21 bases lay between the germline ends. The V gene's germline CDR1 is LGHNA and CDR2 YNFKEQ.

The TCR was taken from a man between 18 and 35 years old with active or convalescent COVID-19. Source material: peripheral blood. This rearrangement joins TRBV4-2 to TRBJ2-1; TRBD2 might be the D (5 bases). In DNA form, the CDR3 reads TGTGCCAGCAGCCAGGACGCAACTAGTAGGTGGGGTGAGCAGTTCTTC. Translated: CASSQDATSRWGEQFF.